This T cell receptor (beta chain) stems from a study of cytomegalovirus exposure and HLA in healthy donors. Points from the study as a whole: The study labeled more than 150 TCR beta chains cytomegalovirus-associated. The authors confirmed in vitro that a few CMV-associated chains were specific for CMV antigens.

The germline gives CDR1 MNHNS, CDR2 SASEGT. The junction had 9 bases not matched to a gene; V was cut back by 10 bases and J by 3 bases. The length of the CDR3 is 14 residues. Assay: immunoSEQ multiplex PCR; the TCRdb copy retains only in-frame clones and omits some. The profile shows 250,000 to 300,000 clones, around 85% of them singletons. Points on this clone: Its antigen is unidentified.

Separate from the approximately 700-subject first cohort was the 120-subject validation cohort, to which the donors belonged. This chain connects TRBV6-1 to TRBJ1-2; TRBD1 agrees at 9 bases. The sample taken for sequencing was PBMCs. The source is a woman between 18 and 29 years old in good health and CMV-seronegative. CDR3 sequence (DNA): TGTGCCACTGTCCGGGACAGGGCACACTATGGCTACACCTTC. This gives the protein CATVRDRAHYGYTF.